The 16 T cell receptor beta chains given below trace back to one sample, sequenced in a study of blood T cell repertoires in COVID-19. The assay was immunoSEQ multiplex PCR, and TCRdb's table has in-frame clones only and misses some. In the table there are some 360,000 clones, more than 70% of which are singletons. The specimen was peripheral blood. The receptor set was obtained from a woman aged 55-69 years with COVID-19, enrolled during active disease.

The chain carries TRBV6-5 and TRBJ2-5; 7 bases map to TRBD1. With 0 bases clipped from V and 4 bases from J, the junction kept 8 bases outside the gene matches. The CDR3 is 16 amino acids. CDR1 and CDR2 from the germline V gene are MNHEY and SVGAGI. CDR3 nucleotides: TGTGCCAGCAGTTACTCGAAGAGAACAGGGGCAGAGACCCAGTACTTC. It translates to CASSYSKRTGAETQYF.

This chain joins TRBV10-3 and TRBJ1-2; D call uncertain. In germline, CDR1 is ENHRY, CDR2 SYGVKD. The CDR3 sequence is 15 residues long. With 7 bases removed from V and 7 bases from J, the gap between germline ends came to 22 bases. The CDR3 sequence: CAIMKDDVSGPGYTF. CDR3 DNA: TGTGCCATCATGAAGGACGATGTTAGCGGGCCTGGCTACACCTTC.

This sequence joins TRBV5-4 and TRBJ1-1; no reliable D call. V dropped 0 bases and J dropped 1 base, with 13 bases sitting between them. CDR1 and CDR2 from the germline V gene are SGHNT and YYREEE (reference sequence). The CDR3 extends over 16 amino acids. The CDR3 spells CASSLALSRGNTEAFF. The CDR3, as DNA: TGTGCCAGCAGCTTGGCCCTTAGTCGGGGGAACACTGAAGCTTTCTTT.

The chain uses TRBV5-1 and TRBJ1-3, with TRBD1 identical over 9 bases. CDR3 size: 14 residues. CDR1 and CDR2 from the germline V gene are SGHRS and YFSETQ. V gave up 7 bases and J gave up 4 bases; unmatched junction bases: 6. The CDR3 DNA is TGCGCCAGCGGACAGGGGCCAACCGGAAACACCATATATTTT. Residues: CASGQGPTGNTIYF.

This chain links TRBV5-1 with TRBJ2-3; 8 positions match TRBD1. V lost 7 bases and J lost 1; bases outside the gene matches: 8. This CDR3 spans 15 amino acids. Germline loops: CDR1 SGHRS, CDR2 YFSETQ. CDR3 sequence (DNA): TGCGCCAGCTCAGAGGGACAGGCGGGCACAGATACGCAGTATTTT. Its translation is CASSEGQAGTDTQYF.

This clone was seen a handful of times. The genes are TRBV6-4 and TRBJ1-1; tentative D call: TRBD1 (5 bases). V was trimmed by 10 bases and J by 3 bases, leaving 12 bases between them. The CDR3 sequence is 12 residues long. Germline lookup yields CDR1 MRHNA and CDR2 SNTAGT. The CDR3 sequence: CAIQEGHTEAFF. The CDR3 DNA follows: TGTGCCATCCAGGAGGGGCACACTGAAGCTTTCTTT.

The chain links TRBV28 to TRBJ1-1, with a tentative D call TRBD1 (6 bases). V lost 2 bases, J lost 6 bases, and 13 bases lay in between. CDR1 is MDHEN, CDR2 SYDVKM, per germline. The CDR3 extends over 14 amino acids. The CDR3 bases are TGTGCCAGCAGTTTAACCGCGGGGGCTTCTGAAGCTTTCTTT. Translation gives CASSLTAGASEAFF.

The chain is built from TRBV3-1 (or the pseudogene TRBV3-2) and TRBJ1-2; 12 bases map to TRBD1. V lost 4 bases and J lost 5; bases outside the gene matches: 5. Germline assignment: CDR1 LGHDT and CDR2 YNNKEL (reference sequence). The length of the CDR3 is 15 residues. The DNA of the CDR3 is TGTGCCAGCAGCCCCGGGACAGGGGGCTGGTATGGCTACACCTTC. Encoded protein: CASSPGTGGWYGYTF.

J is TRBJ1-5 and V is TRBV5-6; D is perhaps TRBD1 (6 bases). Germline CDR1 is SGHDT and CDR2 is YYEEEE. The CDR3 loop spans 16 amino acids. Trimming shortened V by 0 bases and J by 4 bases, and 14 bases separated the two germline ends. The CDR3 here is CASSLVGGAGNQPQHF. The CDR3 bases are TGTGCCAGCAGCTTGGTCGGGGGGGCTGGAAATCAGCCCCAGCATTTT. Using reference TRBV5-6 and TRBJ1-5 for the parts outside the CDR3, the full variable domain is DAGVTQSPTHLIKTRGQQVTLRCSPKSGHDTVSWYQQALGQGPQFIFQYYEEEERQRGNFPDRFSGHQFPNYSSELNVNALLLGDSALYLCASSLVGGAGNQPQHFGDGTRLSIL.

This chain connects TRBV27 to TRBJ2-5; 15 nucleotides agree with TRBD2. The CDR3 consists of 15 residues. The germline CDR1 and CDR2 sequences are MNHEY and SMNVEV (reference sequence). Trimming at V came to 5 bases and at J to 4 bases, leaving 2 bases not matched to a gene. The CDR3 spells CASSGGLAGGETQYF. CDR3 coding DNA: TGTGCCAGCAGTGGGGGACTAGCGGGGGGAGAGACCCAGTACTTC.

This clone showed up just once. CDR3 DNA: TGTGCCAGCAGTCAGGTGGGACAGGGTAAGAGCTACACCTTC. This encodes CASSQVGQGKSYTF. The chain recombines TRBV28 with TRBJ1-2; 9 bases map to TRBD1. J was trimmed by 9 bases and V by 5 bases; bases with no gene match: 10. The CDR3 totals 14 residues. Germline CDR1 MDHEN, CDR2 SYDVKM.

The gene calls are TRBV4-1 and TRBJ2-1; 8 positions match TRBD2. Trimming at V came to 1 base and at J to 0 bases, leaving 5 bases not matched to a gene. Germline loops: CDR1 MGHRA, CDR2 YSYEKL. This CDR3 region has 17 residues. The CDR3, as DNA: TGCGCCAGCAGCCAAGCGGCGGGGGGAAGCTCCTACAATGAGCAGTTCTTC. Amino acid sequence: CASSQAAGGSSYNEQFF.

The gene calls are TRBV10-3 and TRBJ2-5, with D maybe TRBD2 (5 bases). Per the germline V gene, CDR1 is ENHRY and CDR2 is SYGVKD. The ends were cut back, 11 bases at V and 3 bases at J, with 16 bases in the middle. The length of the CDR3 is 13 residues. CDR3 sequence reads: CAAKGYGEETQYF. CDR3 nucleotide sequence: TGTGCCGCCAAGGGTTACGGGGAAGAGACCCAGTACTTC.

The V gene is TRBV5-1, the J gene TRBJ2-4; a possible D gene is TRBD1 (5 bases). The length of the CDR3 is 15 residues. V was pared by 0 bases and J by 2 bases, with 9 bases between. CDR1 is SGHRS and CDR2 is YFSETQ in the germline V gene. CDR3 in DNA: TGCGCCAGCAGCTTGGAAGCAGGGACCAAAAACATTCAGTACTTC. This codes for CASSLEAGTKNIQYF. Full variable domain (missing parts from reference TRBV5-1 and TRBJ2-4): KAGVTQTPRYLIKTRGQQVTLSCSPISGHRSVSWYQQTPGQGLQFLFEYFSETQRNKGNFPGRFSGRQFSNSRSEMNVSTLELGDSALYLCASSLEAGTKNIQYFGAGTRLSVL.

The genes are TRBV9 and TRBJ1-2, with a weak D call TRBD1 (5 bases). This CDR3 has 14 residues. Trimming stripped 0 bases from V and 7 bases from J, with 13 bases between. The germline V gene encodes CDR1 SGDLS and CDR2 YYNGEE. The CDR3 bases are TGTGCCAGCAGCGTAGTCGGGTCCGGGGGTGGCTACACCTTC. Translation: CASSVVGSGGGYTF.

V usage is TRBV9 and J usage is TRBJ1-4; possibly TRBD1 for D (5 bases). Germline V gives CDR1 SGDLS, CDR2 YYNGEE. Between the trimmed V and J ends, which lost 0 bases and 4 bases, there was a span of 13 bases. CDR3 length: 16 residues. The CDR3 is CASSVALLTDNEKLFF. The DNA of the CDR3 is TGTGCCAGCAGCGTAGCGTTACTGACAGATAATGAAAAACTGTTTTTT.